These T cell receptor beta chains were read from a single sample in a study of T cells in localized non-small cell lung cancer. The data were produced by immunoSEQ multiplex PCR, yet TCRdb's version contains in-frame clones alone and is incomplete. The sample lists around 130,000 clones; 70% to 90% were seen once. Sequenced here: peripheral blood, sampled before any cancer treatment. The receptors here all came from a female donor of 60 years or more with stage I lung adenocarcinoma. Each CDR3 is given with its conserved first and last residue.

TRBV7-9	CASSLGQGFGEQYF
TRBV27	CASSSGTTNTGELFF
TRBV5-6	CASSSLGQTQPQHF
TRBV5-1	CASSLWTGGEQYF
TRBV30	CAWSPSWGSGYTF
TRBV19	CASSREREKIGELFF
TRBV18	CASSPGLDYEQYF
TRBV5-1	CASSPFSFSGNTIYF
TRBV7-9	CASSFLAGGYEQFF
TRBV5-1	CASSFTPGLAVFPEGDTQYF
TRBV4-2	CASSQSWGGAQETQYF
TRBV7-6	CASSLNSQLGEQYF
TRBV10-3	CAISEAVSYEQYF
TRBV10-3	CAISELAGGSYNEQFF
TRBV5-1	CASSILAGGVTDTQYF
TRBV6-1	CASSGSGLAGALGTDTQYF
TRBV10-3	CATRYPLAGVGDTQYF
TRBV28	CASSGTGINNEQFF
TRBV19	CASSTPGAGGDTQYF
TRBV5-1	CASSLTESSGNTIYF
TRBV5-1	CASRGPSVTEAFF
TRBV2	CASTQTGGNTEAFF
TRBV5-4	CASSLGPNNEQFF
TRBV19	CASRQGGEAFF
TRBV7-3	CASSLTSGVPEQFF
TRBV2	CASSEGPYQETQYF
TRBV7-8	CASSPDPGPATEAFF
TRBV30	CAWSKWANQPQHF
TRBV6-1	CATGFSSYNEQFF
TRBV27	CASSLSSLNTDTQYF
TRBV15	CATSRVGQLSWYEQYF
TRBV7-9	CASSLLVGGVSGNTIYF
TRBV18	CASSPPGRTETQYF